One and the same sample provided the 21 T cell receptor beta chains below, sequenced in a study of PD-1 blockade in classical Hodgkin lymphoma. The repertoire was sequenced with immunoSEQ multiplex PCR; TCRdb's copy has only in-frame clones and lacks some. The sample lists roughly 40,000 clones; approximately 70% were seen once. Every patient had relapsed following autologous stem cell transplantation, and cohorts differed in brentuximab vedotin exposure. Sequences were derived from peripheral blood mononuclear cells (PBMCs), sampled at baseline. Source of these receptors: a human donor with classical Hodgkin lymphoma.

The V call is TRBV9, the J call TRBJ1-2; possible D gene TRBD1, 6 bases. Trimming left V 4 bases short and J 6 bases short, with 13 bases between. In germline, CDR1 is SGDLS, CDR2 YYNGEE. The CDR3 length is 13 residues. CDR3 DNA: TGTGCCAGCAGCCTTACAGGGAGTAATGGCTACACCTTC. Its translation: CASSLTGSNGYTF.

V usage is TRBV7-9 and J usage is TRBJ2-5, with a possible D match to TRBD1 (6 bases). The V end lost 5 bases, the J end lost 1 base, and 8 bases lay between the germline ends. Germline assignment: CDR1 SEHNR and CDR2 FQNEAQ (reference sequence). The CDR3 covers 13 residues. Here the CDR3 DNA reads TGTGCCAGCAGCCGGGACACCCAAGAGACCCAGTACTTC. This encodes CASSRDTQETQYF.

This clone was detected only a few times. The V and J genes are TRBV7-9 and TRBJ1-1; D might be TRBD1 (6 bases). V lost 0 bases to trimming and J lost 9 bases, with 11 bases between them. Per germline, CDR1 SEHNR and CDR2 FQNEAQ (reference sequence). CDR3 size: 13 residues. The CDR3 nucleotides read TGTGCCAGCAGCTTAGCCATCAGGGGACAAGCTTTCTTT. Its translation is CASSLAIRGQAFF.

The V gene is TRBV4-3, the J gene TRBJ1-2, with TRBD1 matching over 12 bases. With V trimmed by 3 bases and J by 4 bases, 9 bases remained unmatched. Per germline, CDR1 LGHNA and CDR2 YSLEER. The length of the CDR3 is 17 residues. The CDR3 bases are TGCGCCAGCAGCCAGGGGACAGGGGGCGGGAATCTCTATGGCTACACCTTC. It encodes CASSQGTGGGNLYGYTF.

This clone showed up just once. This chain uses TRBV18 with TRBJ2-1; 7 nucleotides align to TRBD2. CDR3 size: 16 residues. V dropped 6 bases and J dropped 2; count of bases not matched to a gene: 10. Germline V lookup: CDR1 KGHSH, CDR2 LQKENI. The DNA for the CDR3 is TGTGCCAGCTCCCCATCGGGGAGGGACCCCTACAATGAGCAGTTCTTC. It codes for CASSPSGRDPYNEQFF.

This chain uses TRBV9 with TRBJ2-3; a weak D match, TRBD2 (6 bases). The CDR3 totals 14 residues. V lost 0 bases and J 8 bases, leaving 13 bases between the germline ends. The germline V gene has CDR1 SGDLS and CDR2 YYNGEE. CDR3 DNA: TGTGCCAGCAGCGTAGCGTCACTGGAGGGTACGCAGTATTTT. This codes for CASSVASLEGTQYF.

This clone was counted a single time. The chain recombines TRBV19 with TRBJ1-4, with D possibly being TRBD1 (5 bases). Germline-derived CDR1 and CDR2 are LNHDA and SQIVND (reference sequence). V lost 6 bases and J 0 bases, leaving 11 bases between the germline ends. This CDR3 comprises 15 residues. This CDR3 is CASRHLRATNEKLFF. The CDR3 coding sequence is TGTGCCAGTAGGCACCTCAGGGCAACTAATGAAAAACTGTTTTTT.

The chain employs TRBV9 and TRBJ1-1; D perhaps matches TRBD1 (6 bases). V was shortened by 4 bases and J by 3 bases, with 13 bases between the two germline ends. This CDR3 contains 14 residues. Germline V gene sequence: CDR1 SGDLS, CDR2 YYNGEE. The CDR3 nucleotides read TGTGCCAGCAGCCCCTGGACAGTGGACACTGAAGCTTTCTTT. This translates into CASSPWTVDTEAFF.

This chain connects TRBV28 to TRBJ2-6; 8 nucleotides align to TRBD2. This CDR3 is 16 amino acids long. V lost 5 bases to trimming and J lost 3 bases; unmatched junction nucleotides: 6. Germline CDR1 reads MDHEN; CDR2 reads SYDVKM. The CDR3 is CASSPPGGVGANVLTF. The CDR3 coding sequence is TGTGCCAGCAGTCCACCCGGGGGGGTTGGGGCCAACGTCCTGACTTTC.

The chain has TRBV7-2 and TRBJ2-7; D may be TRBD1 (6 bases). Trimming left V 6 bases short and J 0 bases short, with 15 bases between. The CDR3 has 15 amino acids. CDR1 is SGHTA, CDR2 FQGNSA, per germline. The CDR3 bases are TGTGCCAGCAGTTTGGAAGGGGGTCCCTCCTACGAGCAGTACTTC. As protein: CASSLEGGPSYEQYF.

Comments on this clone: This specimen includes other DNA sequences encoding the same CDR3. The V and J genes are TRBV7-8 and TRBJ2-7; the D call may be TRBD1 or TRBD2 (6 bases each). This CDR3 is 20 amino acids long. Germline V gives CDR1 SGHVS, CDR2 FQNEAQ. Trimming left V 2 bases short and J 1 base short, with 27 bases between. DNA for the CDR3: TGTGCCAGCAGCTTACCCGGGAAGGGGGAGGAGGGAGCAATTTCCTACGAGCAGTACTTC. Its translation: CASSLPGKGEEGAISYEQYF.

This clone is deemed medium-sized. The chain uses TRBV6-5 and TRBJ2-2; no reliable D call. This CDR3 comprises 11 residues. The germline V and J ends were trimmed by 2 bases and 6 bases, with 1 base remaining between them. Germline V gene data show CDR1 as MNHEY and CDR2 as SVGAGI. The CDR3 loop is CASSYAGELFF. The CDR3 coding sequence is TGTGCCAGCAGTTACGCCGGGGAGCTGTTTTTT.

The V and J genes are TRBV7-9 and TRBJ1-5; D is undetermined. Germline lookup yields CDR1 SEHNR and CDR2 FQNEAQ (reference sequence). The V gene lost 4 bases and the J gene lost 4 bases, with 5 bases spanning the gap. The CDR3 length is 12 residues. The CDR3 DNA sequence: TGTGCCAGCAGCTCCTTAAATCAGCCCCAGCATTTT. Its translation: CASSSLNQPQHF.

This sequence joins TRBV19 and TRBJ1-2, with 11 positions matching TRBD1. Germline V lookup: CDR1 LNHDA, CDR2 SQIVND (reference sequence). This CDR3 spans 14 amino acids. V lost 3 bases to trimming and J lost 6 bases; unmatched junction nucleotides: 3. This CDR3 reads CASSIPGQGDGYTF. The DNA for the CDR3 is TGTGCCAGTAGTATTCCGGGACAGGGGGATGGCTACACCTTC. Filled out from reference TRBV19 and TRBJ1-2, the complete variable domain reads DGGITQSPKYLFRKEGQNVTLSCEQNLNHDAMYWYRQDPGQGLRLIYYSQIVNDFQKGDIAEGYSVSREKKESFPLTVTSAQKNPTAFYLCASSIPGQGDGYTFGSGTRLTVV.

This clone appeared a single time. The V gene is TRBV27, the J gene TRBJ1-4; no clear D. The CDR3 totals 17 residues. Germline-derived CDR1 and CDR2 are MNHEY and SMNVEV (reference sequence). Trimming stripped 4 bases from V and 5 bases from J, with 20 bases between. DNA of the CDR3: TGTGCCAGCAGTTCCTTATCGCGGCACCTTTTAAATGAAAAACTGTTTTTT. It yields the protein CASSSLSRHLLNEKLFF.

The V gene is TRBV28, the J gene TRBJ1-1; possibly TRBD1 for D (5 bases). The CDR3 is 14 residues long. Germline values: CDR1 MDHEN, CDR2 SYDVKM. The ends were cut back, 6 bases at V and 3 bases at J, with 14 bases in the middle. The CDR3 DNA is TGTGCCAGCAGCTGGGGAGGGGTGGACACTGAAGCTTTCTTT. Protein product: CASSWGGVDTEAFF.

Here the CDR3 reads CAMGMNTEAFF. The CDR3 DNA sequence: TGTGCCATGGGGATGAACACTGAAGCTTTCTTT. This chain uses TRBV2 with TRBJ1-1, with D hard to call. The CDR3 spans 11 residues. Germline assignment: CDR1 SNHLY and CDR2 FYNNEI. V was pared by 10 bases and J by 0 bases, with 6 bases between.

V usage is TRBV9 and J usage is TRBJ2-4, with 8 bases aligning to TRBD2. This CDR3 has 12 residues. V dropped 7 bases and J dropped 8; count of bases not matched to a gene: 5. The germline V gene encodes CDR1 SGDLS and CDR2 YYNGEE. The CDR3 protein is CASGAGEDIQYF. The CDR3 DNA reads TGTGCCAGCGGAGCGGGGGAGGACATTCAGTACTTC.

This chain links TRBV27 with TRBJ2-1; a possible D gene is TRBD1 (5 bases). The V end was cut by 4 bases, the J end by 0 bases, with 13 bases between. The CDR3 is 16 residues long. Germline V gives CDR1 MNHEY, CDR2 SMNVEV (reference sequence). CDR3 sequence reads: CASSYLTVSSYNEQFF. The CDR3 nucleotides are TGTGCCAGCAGTTACCTGACAGTTAGCTCCTACAATGAGCAGTTCTTC.

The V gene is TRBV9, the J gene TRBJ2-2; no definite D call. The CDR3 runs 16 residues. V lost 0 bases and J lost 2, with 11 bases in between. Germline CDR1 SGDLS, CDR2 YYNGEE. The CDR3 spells CASSVDPRLNTGELFF. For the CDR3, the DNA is TGTGCCAGCAGCGTAGATCCCAGACTTAACACCGGGGAGCTGTTTTTT.

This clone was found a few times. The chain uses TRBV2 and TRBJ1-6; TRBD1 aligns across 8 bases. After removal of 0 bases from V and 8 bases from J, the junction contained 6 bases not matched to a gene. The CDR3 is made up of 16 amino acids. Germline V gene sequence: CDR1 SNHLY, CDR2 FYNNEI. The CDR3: CASSEAPGQGDSPLHF. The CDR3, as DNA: TGTGCCAGCAGTGAAGCGCCCGGACAGGGAGATTCACCCCTCCACTTT.